A single T cell receptor (beta chain) is shown here with its context. This CDR3 contains 17 residues. The data were taken from a study of blood T cell repertoires in COVID-19. Study-level background: Sites in the United States, Italy and Spain provided acute and convalescent COVID-19 samples. The cDNA or gDNA used as material had been derived from T cells, B-cell-depleted T cells, or PBMCs.

Original processing notes: Reference gene primers were amplified, and this amplification served to estimate nucleated cell counts. TCRdb's table, derived via immunoSEQ multiplex PCR, lists solely in-frame clones and lacks some. V and J calls and clone size are given by that table; D and trimming were obtained from the DNA. Of about 140,000 clones listed, just under 90% are singletons. This TCR derives from a woman aged 50 to 60 with active or convalescent COVID-19. Sequences were obtained from peripheral blood. This sequence joins TRBV21-1 and TRBJ2-7; whether TRBD1, the table's D call, matches the DNA was not checked. TRBV21-1 is a recognized pseudogene. The CDR3 bases are TGTGCCAGCAGCAAAGCGCCGAGGGACAGGGGGCCCTACGAGCAGTACTTC. It yields the protein CASSKAPRDRGPYEQYF.